This T cell receptor (beta chain) appears in the sequencing data of a study of blood T cell repertoires in COVID-19. Study-wide background: T cells, B-cell-depleted T cells, or PBMCs provided the cDNA or gDNA that served as material.

CDR3 length: 17 amino acids. The germline gives CDR1 MNHEY, CDR2 SMNVEV (reference sequence). Trimming shortened V by 2 bases and J by 0 bases, and 14 bases separated the two germline ends. Assay used: immunoSEQ multiplex PCR; TCRdb lists only in-frame clones, some missing. Seen here are 200,000 to 250,000 clones, roughly 85% observed once, and the top ten hold approximately 8.6%. Living in about two dozen US areas, the participants were between roughly 18 and 95 years of age. Cohorts were based on clinical histories the participants reported. This clone was seen just once. The receptor was isolated from a woman aged 50 to 60 with acute COVID-19. Sequenced: PBMCs or T cells enriched from blood (not recorded which). The gene calls are TRBV27 and TRBJ2-4; D call uncertain. CDR3 DNA sequence: TGTGCCAGCAGTTTAAACCCCAATGACTTAGCCAAAAACATTCAGTACTTC. Translation gives CASSLNPNDLAKNIQYF.